Following are 9 T cell receptor beta chains from one sample sequenced in a study of shared clonotypes between healthy human individuals. TCRdb keeps only in-frame clones here, not all; method: immunoSEQ multiplex PCR. The sample contains about 600,000 clones, around 81% of which appear only once. Source material: PBMCs. Receptor source: a middle-aged woman in good health. Some clones in this sample may be carry-over from other donors' samples.

CDR3: CASSPRASVRNYGYTF. CDR3 nucleotide sequence: TGTGCCAGCAGCCCCCGGGCGTCCGTTCGTAACTATGGCTACACCTTC. The J gene is TRBJ1-2, the V gene TRBV7-6; D uncertain. V lost 5 bases to trimming and J lost 1 base, with 17 bases between them. CDR1 SGHVS and CDR2 FNYEAQ come from the germline V gene. There are 16 residues in the CDR3.

This clone has only a few counts. The chain links TRBV27 to TRBJ2-5; D tentatively fits TRBD1 or TRBD2 (7 bases each). The V end lost 6 bases, the J end lost 7 bases, and 21 bases lay between the germline ends. CDR3 length: 15 residues. Germline CDR1 MNHEY, CDR2 SMNVEV (reference sequence). Here the CDR3 reads CASRKQGGVLPTQYF. The CDR3 nucleotides are TGTGCCAGCAGGAAGCAGGGGGGGGTCCTCCCGACCCAGTACTTC.

About this clone itself: One end of the junction fails to match germline, which may point to a read error. The rearrangement uses TRBV2 and TRBJ1-5, with D hard to call. Germline V gene data show CDR1 as SNHLY and CDR2 as FYNNEI. The CDR3 is 14 amino acids. The CDR3 DNA sequence: TGTGTCAGCAGTGGGCAGCGTAGTAATCAGCCCCAGCATTTT. It is translated as CVSSGQRSNQPQHF.

The V call is TRBV6-4, the J call TRBJ2-1, with D tentatively TRBD2 (5 bases). CDR3 length: 15 amino acids. CDR1 and CDR2 (germline): MRHNA, SNTAGT. V lost 5 bases and J lost 6, with 17 bases in between. The CDR3 region is CASSTRSGDFNEQFF. CDR3 nucleotides: TGTGCCAGCAGTACCCGATCCGGGGATTTCAATGAGCAGTTCTTC.

The V call is TRBV30, the J call TRBJ2-3; D is unresolved. Looked up from germline, CDR1 is GTSNPN and CDR2 is SVGIG (reference sequence). CDR3 length: 12 amino acids. Trimming left V 3 bases short and J 4 bases short, with 8 bases between. This chain's CDR3 is CAWSLMSDTQYF. The DNA for the CDR3 is TGTGCCTGGAGCCTCATGTCAGATACGCAGTATTTT.

The chain links TRBV27 to TRBJ2-1; possible D gene TRBD1, 5 bases. The CDR3 totals 11 residues. Germline CDR1 is MNHEY and CDR2 is SMNVEV (reference sequence). V lost 9 bases and J 5 bases, leaving 8 bases between the germline ends. The CDR3 reads CASTRDNEQFF. CDR3 DNA: TGTGCCAGTACCAGGGACAATGAGCAGTTCTTC.

For this clone: Other DNA sequences in this sample translate to the same CDR3. The chain carries TRBV7-2 and TRBJ2-5; 8 bases agree with TRBD2. The CDR3 consists of 14 residues. Germline-derived CDR1 and CDR2 are SGHTA and FQGNSA. Losses at the gene ends were 6 bases for V and 2 bases for J; bases not matched to a gene: 5. The CDR3, as DNA: TGTGCCAGCAGTCTTACTAGCGGACAAGAGACCCAGTACTTC. This sequence encodes CASSLTSGQETQYF.

The J gene is TRBJ2-5, the V gene TRBV19; 9 bases map to TRBD1. In germline, CDR1 is LNHDA, CDR2 SQIVND (reference sequence). The trim removed 1 base at V and 5 bases at J, leaving 8 bases unmatched. The CDR3 totals 16 residues. CDR3 protein: CASSIGSGQGLETQYF. As DNA, the CDR3 is TGTGCCAGTAGTATAGGGTCGGGACAGGGACTGGAGACCCAGTACTTC.

The chain carries TRBV28 and TRBJ2-1; 9 bases line up with TRBD2. The germline CDR1 and CDR2 sequences are MDHEN and SYDVKM. The CDR3 runs to 15 residues. V gave up 4 bases and J gave up 5 bases; unmatched junction bases: 6. CDR3: CASSSLAGRDNEQFF. The CDR3 nucleotides read TGTGCCAGCAGTTCCCTAGCGGGGCGGGACAATGAGCAGTTCTTC.